The entry that follows covers one TCR beta chain sequence. The antigen is unknown. Germline assignment: CDR1 SGHRS and CDR2 YFSETQ. The CDR3 sequence is 13 residues long. V lost 1 base and J lost 5, with 10 bases in between. This record belongs to a study of cytotoxic CD8 clonotypes in ibrutinib-treated CLL. Sequenced by immunoSEQ multiplex PCR; TCRdb stores in-frame clones only, minus some. The data hold approximately 280,000 clones, with roughly four fifths observed a single time. Study observations and caveats: Rising at ibrutinib response, clonality subsequently fell back toward baseline at progression.

This receptor was taken from a human donor with chronic lymphocytic leukemia. The chain is built from TRBV5-1 and TRBJ2-7; tentatively, D is TRBD1 or TRBD2 (6 bases each). The sample here was PBMCs, taken at disease progression, from a patient treated with ibrutinib. The CDR3 region is CASSLLRGHEQYF. CDR3 coding DNA: TGCGCCAGCAGCTTGTTACGGGGGCACGAGCAGTACTTC. The entire variable domain, with the rest obtained from reference TRBV5-1 and TRBJ2-7, is as follows: KAGVTQTPRYLIKTRGQQVTLSCSPISGHRSVSWYQQTPGQGLQFLFEYFSETQRNKGNFPGRFSGRQFSNSRSEMNVSTLELGDSALYLCASSLLRGHEQYFGPGTRLTVT.